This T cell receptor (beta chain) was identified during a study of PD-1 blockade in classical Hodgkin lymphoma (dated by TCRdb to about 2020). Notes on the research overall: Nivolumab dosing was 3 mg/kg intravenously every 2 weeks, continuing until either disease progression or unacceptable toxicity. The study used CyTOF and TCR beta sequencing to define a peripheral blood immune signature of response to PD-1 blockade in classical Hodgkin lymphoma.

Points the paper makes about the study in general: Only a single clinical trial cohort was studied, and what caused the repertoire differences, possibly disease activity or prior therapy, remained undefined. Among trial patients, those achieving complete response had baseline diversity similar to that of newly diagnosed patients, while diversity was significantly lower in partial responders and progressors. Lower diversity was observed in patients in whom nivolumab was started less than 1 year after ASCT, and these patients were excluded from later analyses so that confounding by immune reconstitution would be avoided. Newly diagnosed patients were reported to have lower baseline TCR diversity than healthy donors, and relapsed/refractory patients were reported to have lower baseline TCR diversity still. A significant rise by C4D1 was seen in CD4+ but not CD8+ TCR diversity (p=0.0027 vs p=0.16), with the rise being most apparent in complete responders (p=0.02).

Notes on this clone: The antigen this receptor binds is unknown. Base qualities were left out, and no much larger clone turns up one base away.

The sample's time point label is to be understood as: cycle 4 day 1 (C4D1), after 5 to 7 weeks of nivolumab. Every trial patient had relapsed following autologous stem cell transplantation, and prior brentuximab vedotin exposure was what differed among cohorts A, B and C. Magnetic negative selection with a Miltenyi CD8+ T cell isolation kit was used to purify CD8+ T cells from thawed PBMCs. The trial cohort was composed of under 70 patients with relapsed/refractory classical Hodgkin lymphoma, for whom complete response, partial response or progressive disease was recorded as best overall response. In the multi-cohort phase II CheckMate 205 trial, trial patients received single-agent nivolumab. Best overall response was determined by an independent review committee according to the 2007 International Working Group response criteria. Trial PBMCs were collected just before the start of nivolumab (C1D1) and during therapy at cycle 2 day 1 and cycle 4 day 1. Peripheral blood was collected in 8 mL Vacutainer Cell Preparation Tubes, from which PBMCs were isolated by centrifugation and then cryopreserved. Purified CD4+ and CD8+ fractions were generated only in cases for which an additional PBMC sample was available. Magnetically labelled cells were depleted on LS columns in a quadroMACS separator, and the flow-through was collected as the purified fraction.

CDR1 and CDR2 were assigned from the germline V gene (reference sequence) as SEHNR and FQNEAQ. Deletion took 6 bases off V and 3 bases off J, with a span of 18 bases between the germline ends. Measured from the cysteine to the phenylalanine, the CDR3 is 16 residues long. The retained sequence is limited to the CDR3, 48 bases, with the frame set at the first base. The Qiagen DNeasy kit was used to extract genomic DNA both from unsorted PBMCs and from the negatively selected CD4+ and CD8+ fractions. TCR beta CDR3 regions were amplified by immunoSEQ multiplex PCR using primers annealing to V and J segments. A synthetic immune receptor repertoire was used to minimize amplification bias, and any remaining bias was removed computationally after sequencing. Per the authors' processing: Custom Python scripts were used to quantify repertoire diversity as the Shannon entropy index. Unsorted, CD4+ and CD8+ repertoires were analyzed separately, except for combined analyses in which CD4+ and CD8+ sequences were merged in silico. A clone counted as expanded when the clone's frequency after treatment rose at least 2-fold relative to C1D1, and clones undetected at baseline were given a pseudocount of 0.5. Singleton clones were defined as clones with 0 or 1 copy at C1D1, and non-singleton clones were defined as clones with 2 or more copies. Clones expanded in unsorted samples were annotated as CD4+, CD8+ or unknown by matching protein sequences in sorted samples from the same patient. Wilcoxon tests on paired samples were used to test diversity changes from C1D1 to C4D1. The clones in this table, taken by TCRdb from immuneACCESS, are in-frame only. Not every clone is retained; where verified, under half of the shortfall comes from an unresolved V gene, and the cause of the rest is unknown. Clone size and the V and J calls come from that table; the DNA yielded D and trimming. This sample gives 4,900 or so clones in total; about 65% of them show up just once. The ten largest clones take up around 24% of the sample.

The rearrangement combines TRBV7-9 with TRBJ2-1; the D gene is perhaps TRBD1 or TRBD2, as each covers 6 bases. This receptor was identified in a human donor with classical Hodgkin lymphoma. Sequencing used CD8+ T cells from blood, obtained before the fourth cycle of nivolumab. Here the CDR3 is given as CASSAPDGGNYNEQFF. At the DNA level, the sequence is TGTGCCAGCAGTGCCCCGGACGGGGGCAACTACAATGAGCAGTTCTTC. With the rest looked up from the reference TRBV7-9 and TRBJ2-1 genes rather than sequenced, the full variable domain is DTGVSQNPRHKITKRGQNVTFRCDPISEHNRLYWYRQTLGQGPEFLTYFQNEAQLEKSRLLSDRFSAERPKGSFSTLEIQRTEQGDSAMYLCASSAPDGGNYNEQFFGPGTRLTVL.